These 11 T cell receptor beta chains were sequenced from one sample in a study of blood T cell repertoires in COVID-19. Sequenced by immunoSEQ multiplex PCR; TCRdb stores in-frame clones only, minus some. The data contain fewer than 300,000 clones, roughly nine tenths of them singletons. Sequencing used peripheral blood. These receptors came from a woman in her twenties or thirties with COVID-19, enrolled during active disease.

The CDR3 nucleotides are TGCGCCAGCAGCCAAGTTGCCAGTCCGGGGGGTGCGAATTCACCCCTCCACTTT. Protein: CASSQVASPGGANSPLHF. This sequence joins TRBV4-1 and TRBJ1-6, with a tentative D call TRBD1 (5 bases). The length of the CDR3 is 18 residues. Trimming shortened V by 1 base and J by 7 bases, and 20 bases separated the two germline ends. Germline values: CDR1 MGHRA, CDR2 YSYEKL.

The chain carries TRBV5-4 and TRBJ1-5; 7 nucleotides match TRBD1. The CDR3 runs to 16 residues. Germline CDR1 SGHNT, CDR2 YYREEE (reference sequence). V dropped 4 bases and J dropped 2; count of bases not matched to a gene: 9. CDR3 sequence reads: CASSASVTGGNQPQHF. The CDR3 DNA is TGTGCCAGCAGCGCGAGTGTTACAGGGGGCAATCAGCCCCAGCATTTT.

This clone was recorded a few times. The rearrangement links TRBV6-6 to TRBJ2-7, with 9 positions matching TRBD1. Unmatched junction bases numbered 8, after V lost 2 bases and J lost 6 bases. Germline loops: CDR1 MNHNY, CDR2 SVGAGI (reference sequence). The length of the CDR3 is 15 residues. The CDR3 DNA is TGTGCCAGCAGTTACCAGGACAGGGGAGGAGGCGAGCAGTACTTC. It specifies CASSYQDRGGGEQYF.

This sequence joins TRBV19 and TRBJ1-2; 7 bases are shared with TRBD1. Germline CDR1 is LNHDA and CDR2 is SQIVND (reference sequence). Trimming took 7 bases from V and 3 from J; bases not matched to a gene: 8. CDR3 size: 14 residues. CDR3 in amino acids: CASTPLTGDYGYTF. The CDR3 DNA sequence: TGTGCCAGTACCCCACTAACAGGGGACTATGGCTACACCTTC.

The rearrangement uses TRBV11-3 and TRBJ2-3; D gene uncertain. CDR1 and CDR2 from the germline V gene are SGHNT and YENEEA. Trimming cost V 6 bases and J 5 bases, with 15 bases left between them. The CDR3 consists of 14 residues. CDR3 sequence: CASSTLAALDTQYF. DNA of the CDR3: TGTGCCAGCAGTACCCTGGCGGCTCTAGATACGCAGTATTTT.

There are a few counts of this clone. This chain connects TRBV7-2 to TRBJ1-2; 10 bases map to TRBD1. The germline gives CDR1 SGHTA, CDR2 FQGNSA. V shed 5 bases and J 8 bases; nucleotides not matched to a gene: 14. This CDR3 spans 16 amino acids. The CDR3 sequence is CASSRRVTGGLGGYTF. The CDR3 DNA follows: TGTGCCAGCAGCAGGCGGGTGACAGGGGGCCTCGGAGGCTACACCTTC.

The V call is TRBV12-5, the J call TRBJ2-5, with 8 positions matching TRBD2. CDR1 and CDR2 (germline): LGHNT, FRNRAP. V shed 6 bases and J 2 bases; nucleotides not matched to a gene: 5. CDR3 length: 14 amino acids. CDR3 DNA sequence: TGTGCTAGTGGCTCACTAGCGGAGCAAGAGACCCAGTACTTC. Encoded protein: CASGSLAEQETQYF. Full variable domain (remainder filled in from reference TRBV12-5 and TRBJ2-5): DARVTQTPRHKVTEMGQEVTMRCQPILGHNTVFWYRQTMMQGLELLAYFRNRAPLDDSGMPKDRFSAEMPDATLATLKIQPSEPRDSAVYFCASGSLAEQETQYFGPGTRLLVL.

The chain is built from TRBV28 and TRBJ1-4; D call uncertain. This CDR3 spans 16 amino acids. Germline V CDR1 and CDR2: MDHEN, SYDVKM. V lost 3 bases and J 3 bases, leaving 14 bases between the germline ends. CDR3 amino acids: CASSFTLLPANEKLFF. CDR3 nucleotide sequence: TGTGCCAGCAGTTTTACCCTTTTACCGGCTAATGAAAAACTGTTTTTT.

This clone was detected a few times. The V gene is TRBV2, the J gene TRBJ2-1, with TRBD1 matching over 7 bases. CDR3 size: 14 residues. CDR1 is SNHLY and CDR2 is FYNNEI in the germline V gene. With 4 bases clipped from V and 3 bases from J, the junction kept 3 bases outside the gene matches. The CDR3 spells CASSGTGGYNEQFF. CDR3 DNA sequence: TGTGCCAGCAGTGGGACAGGCGGCTACAATGAGCAGTTCTTC.

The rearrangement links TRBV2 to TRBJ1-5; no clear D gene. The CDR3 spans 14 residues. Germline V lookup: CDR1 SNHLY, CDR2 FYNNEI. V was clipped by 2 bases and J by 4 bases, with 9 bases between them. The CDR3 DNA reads TGTGCCAGCAGTGAATGGGCCCAGAATCAGCCCCAGCATTTT. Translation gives CASSEWAQNQPQHF.

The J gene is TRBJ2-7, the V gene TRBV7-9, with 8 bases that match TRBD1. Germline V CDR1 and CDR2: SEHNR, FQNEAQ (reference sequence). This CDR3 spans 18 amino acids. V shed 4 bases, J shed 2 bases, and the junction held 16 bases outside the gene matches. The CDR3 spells CASSSFPPDRAYTYEQYF. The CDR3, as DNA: TGTGCCAGCAGCTCCTTCCCGCCGGACAGGGCCTATACCTACGAGCAGTACTTC.